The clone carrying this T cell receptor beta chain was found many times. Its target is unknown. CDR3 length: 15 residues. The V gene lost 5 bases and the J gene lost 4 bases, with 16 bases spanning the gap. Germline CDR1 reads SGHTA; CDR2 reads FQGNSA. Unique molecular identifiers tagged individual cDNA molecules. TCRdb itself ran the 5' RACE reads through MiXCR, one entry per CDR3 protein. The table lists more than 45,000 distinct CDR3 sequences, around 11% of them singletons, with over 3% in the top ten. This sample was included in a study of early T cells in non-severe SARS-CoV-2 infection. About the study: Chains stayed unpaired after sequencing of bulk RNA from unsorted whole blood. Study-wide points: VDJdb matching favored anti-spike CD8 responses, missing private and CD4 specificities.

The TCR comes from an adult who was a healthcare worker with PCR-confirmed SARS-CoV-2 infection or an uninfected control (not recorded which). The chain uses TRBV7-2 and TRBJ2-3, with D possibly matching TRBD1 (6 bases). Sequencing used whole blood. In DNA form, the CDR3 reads TGTGCCAGCAGCCGAGGGGGTTGGGTATCAGATACGCAGTATTTT. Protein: CASSRGGWVSDTQYF.